What follows is one TCR beta chain and its context. Its antigen is still unknown. Base quality data are lacking; no much larger clone is found one base away. Trimming takes 3 bases off V and 3 bases off J; junction bases not matched to a gene: 3. The CDR3 sequence holds 16 residues, the cysteine and phenylalanine included. The read is trimmed to its CDR3 DNA, 48 bases read in frame from base 1. CDR1 SGDLS and CDR2 YYNGEE were looked up in the germline V gene. The data were obtained in a study of blood T cell repertoires in COVID-19 (dated by TCRdb to 2020 to 2021). The study in broad terms: The collaborator samples originated in the United States, Italy and Spain and spanned the acute and convalescent phases of COVID-19. The prospective study material was composed of cDNA or gDNA derived from T cells, B-cell-depleted T cells, or PBMCs. Deeply sampled blood TCRbeta repertoires from subjects exposed to, actively infected with, or recovered from COVID-19 were included in the dataset. The repertoires were released in a freely available public database intended as a resource for research on the immune response to SARS-CoV-2. The samples were drawn from the first 160 participants of the ongoing ImmuneRACE study and from under 1,500 subjects provided by 6 global collaborators. The sample metadata nearly always contained a de-identified subject ID, COVID-19 status, age in years and sex. HLA class I and class II types, where available, came from metadata supplied by the sample provider rather than from assay-based typing.

Broad study findings and their caveats: Clinical and demographic metadata were provided uncurated, with the amount varying by source and participant.

TCRbeta CDR3 regions were amplified from genomic DNA by means of the immunoSEQ Assay, a bias-controlled multiplex PCR. The study's own analysis went as follows. The number of nucleated cells in each sample was estimated from the amplification of reference gene primers within the assay. Sequence reads were collapsed and filtered to measure the absolute abundance of every unique TCRbeta CDR3 rearrangement. For each sample, productive Simpson clonality was calculated by taking the square root of Simpson's diversity index across productive rearrangements. Entries here come from immuneACCESS through TCRdb and include only in-frame sequences with V and J called. Some clones fail to appear in such tables; in the studies checked, an unresolved V gene covers under half of the shortfall, and the cause of the remainder is unknown. Clone size and V and J calls were adopted from that table, with D and trimming inferred from the DNA. For this sample the table gives 200,000 to 250,000 clones, of which about 80% were detected only once. The ten biggest clones cover approximately 1.3% of the sample.

Participants in the prospective study were aged roughly 18 to 95 years, lived in more than 20 United States geographic areas, and enrolled through a virtual design. In the prospective study, cohorts were assigned on the basis of participant-reported clinical history obtained from a screening survey and a study questionnaire. Each participant in the prospective study had whole blood, serum and a nasopharyngeal or oropharyngeal swab collected by mobile phlebotomists. Over a roughly 2-month period, participants in the prospective study had the option of providing additional blood draws and questionnaires. Before DNA extraction, prospective study blood samples were shipped either frozen or at room temperature.

Recombination connected TRBV9 to TRBJ2-1; TRBD2 fits 13 bases in the junction. The sequence derives from a woman aged 35 to 49 with acute COVID-19. The material sequenced was PBMCs or T cells enriched from blood (not recorded which). The CDR3 is CASSDRTSGSYNEQFF. At the DNA level, the sequence is TGTGCCAGCAGCGACCGGACTAGCGGGAGCTACAATGAGCAGTTCTTC.